This TCR beta chain originates from a study of blood T cell repertoires in COVID-19. About the research overall: Acute-phase and convalescent COVID-19 samples originated in the United States, Italy and Spain.

Per the authors' pipeline: Cell counts per sample came from amplifying reference gene primers. This table comes from immunoSEQ multiplex PCR, and its TCRdb copy is limited to in-frame clones, with some not included. V and J calls and clone size are given by that table; D and trimming were obtained from the DNA. The sample records roughly 200,000 clones, roughly 80% being singletons. CDR3 length equals 16 residues. Germline CDR1 and CDR2: SGHRS and YFSETQ. J was trimmed by 1 base and V by 5 bases; bases with no gene match: 9. Sequenced input: peripheral blood. The clonotype was recovered from a man over 45 with active or convalescent COVID-19. This sequence joins TRBV5-1 and TRBJ2-1; 7 bases are a match to TRBD2. The CDR3: CASREQGAGSYNEQFF. The CDR3 bases are TGCGCCAGCAGAGAGCAAGGAGCGGGGTCCTACAATGAGCAGTTCTTC.